The clone carrying this T cell receptor (beta chain) has only one observation. These data belong to a study of blood T cell repertoires in COVID-19. Germline assignment: CDR1 LGHNA and CDR2 YNFKEQ. There are 16 residues in the CDR3. With 4 bases removed from V and 2 bases from J, the gap between germline ends came to 17 bases. Profiled with immunoSEQ multiplex PCR; TCRdb holds only in-frame clones, not every one. The profile shows about 36,000 clones, approximately 78% of them singletons. The V call is TRBV4-2, the J call TRBJ1-2; tentative D call: TRBD1 (6 bases). This receptor was obtained from a human donor in a cohort sampled during active or convalescent COVID-19. The donor label of this sample is uncertain. Specimen: peripheral blood. In nucleotides, the CDR3 is TGTGCCAGCAGCCGTACGGGGGGGCAGGGAAACTATGGCTACACCTTC. It encodes CASSRTGGQGNYGYTF.